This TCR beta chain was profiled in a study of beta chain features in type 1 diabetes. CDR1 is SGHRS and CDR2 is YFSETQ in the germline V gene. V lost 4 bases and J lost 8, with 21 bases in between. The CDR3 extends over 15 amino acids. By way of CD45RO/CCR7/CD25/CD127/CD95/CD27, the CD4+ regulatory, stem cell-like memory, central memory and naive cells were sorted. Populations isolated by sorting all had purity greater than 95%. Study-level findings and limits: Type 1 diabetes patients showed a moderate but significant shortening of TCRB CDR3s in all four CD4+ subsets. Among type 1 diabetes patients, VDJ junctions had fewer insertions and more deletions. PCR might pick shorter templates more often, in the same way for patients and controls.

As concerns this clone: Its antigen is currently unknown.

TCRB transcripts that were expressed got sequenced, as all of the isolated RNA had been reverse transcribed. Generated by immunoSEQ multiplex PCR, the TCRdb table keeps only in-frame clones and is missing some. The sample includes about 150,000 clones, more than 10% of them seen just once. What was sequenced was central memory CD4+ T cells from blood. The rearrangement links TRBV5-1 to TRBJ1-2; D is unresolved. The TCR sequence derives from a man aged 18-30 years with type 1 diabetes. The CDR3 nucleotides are TGCGCCAGCAGCCCAGACATGAGTAAATCGGGAGGCTACACCTTC. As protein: CASSPDMSKSGGYTF.